The next 5 T cell receptor beta chains were all read from a single sample in a study of Graves' ophthalmopathy and Graves' hyperthyroidism. RNA transcripts provided the template for amplifying TCR beta CDR3 regions. RT-PCR in the first round used HTBI primers; a second-round multiplex PCR followed. TCRdb re-derived calls from the multiplex PCR reads in MiXCR, one entry per CDR3 protein. The sample contains roughly 380,000 distinct CDR3 sequences, just over 15% of which appear only once. The sample was peripheral blood. Receptors originate from a young woman with stable Graves' hyperthyroidism.

At least ten counts were recorded for this clonotype. The rearrangement links TRBV7-9 to TRBJ2-5; D call uncertain. The germline V gene encodes CDR1 SEHNR and CDR2 FQNEAQ (reference sequence). The CDR3 is made up of 14 amino acids. The ends were cut back, 4 bases at V and 4 bases at J, with 13 bases in the middle. The CDR3: CASSSTPSVETQYF. The CDR3 nucleotides are TGTGCCAGCAGCTCGACCCCTTCGGTAGAGACCCAGTACTTC.

This clonotype was observed a few times. J is TRBJ1-6 and V is TRBV6-1; D perhaps matches TRBD1 (6 bases). Trimming removed 5 bases from V and 6 bases from J, with 17 bases in between. CDR3 size: 16 residues. The germline V gene encodes CDR1 MNHNS and CDR2 SASEGT. CDR3: CASSPPGGAGNSPLHF. The CDR3 DNA reads as TGTGCCAGCAGTCCTCCCGGGGGGGCCGGTAATTCACCCCTCCACTTT.

This clonotype has a count of ten or more. The chain uses TRBV2 and TRBJ2-2; D uncertain. Per the germline V gene, CDR1 is SNHLY and CDR2 is FYNNEI. Between the trimmed V and J ends, which lost 3 bases and 0 bases, there was a span of 14 bases. The CDR3 is 17 amino acids. CDR3 bases: TGTGCCAGCAGTGATCTATGGGGAACATCGAACACCGGGGAGCTGTTTTTT. It translates to CASSDLWGTSNTGELFF.

This clonotype was picked up many times. The chain carries TRBV19 and TRBJ1-1; D unresolved. Trimming removed 6 bases from V and 5 bases from J, with 16 bases in between. This CDR3 comprises 14 residues. The germline gives CDR1 LNHDA, CDR2 SQIVND (reference sequence). CDR3 in amino acids: CASSPALIGTEAFF. The CDR3 bases are TGTGCCAGTAGCCCGGCGCTGATTGGGACTGAAGCTTTCTTT.

The chain combines TRBV19 with TRBJ1-5; D is uncertain. The CDR3 runs to 13 residues. V gave up 2 bases and J gave up 7 bases, with 9 bases separating them. Germline CDR1 is LNHDA and CDR2 is SQIVND (reference sequence). This chain's CDR3 is CASSISAGQPQHF. The CDR3 bases are TGTGCCAGTAGTATATCGGCGGGACAGCCCCAGCATTTT.